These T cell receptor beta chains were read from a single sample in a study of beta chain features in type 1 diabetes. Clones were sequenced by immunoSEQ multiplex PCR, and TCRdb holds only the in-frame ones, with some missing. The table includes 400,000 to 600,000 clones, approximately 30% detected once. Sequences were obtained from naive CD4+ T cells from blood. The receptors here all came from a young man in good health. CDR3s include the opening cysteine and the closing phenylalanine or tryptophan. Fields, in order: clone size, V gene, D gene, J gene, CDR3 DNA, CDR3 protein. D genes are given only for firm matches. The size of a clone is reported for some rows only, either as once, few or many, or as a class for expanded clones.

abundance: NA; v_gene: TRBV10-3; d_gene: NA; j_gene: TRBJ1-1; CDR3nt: TGTGCCATCAGTGAAAGGAACACTGAAGCTTTCTTT; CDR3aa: CAISERNTEAFF
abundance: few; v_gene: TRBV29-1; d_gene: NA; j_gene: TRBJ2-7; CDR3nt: TGCAGCGCCTGGGTAACAGGGTACGAGCAGTACTTC; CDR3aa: CSAWVTGYEQYF
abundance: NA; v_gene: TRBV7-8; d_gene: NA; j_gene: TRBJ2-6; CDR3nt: TGTGCCAGCAGCTTTAACTCTGGGGCCAACGTCCTGACTTTC; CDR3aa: CASSFNSGANVLTF
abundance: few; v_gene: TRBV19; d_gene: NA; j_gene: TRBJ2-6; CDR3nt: TGTGCCAGTAGTATCACATGGACTTACCTCCCTGGGGCCAACGTCCTGACTTTC; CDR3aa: CASSITWTYLPGANVLTF
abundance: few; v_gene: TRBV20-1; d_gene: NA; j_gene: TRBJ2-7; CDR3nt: TGCAGAGGCCTGTCAACCTACGAGCAGTACTTC; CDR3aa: CRGLSTYEQYF
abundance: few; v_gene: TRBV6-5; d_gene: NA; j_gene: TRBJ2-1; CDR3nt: TGTGCCAGCAGTTCCCGTAATGAGCAGTTCTTC; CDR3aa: CASSSRNEQFF
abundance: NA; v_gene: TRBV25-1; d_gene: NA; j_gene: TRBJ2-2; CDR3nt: TGTGCCAGCAGTGAATTGAGAGGAAACACCGGGGAGCTGTTTTTT; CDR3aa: CASSELRGNTGELFF
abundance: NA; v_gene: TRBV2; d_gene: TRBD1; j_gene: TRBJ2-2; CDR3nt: TGTGCCAGCATAGGAGGACAGGCCAACACCGGGGAGCTGTTTTTT; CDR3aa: CASIGGQANTGELFF
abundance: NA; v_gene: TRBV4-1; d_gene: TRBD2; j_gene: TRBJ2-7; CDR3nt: TGCGCCAGCAGCCAAGGAGGCGGGAGGGCCAATCACGAGCAGTACTTC; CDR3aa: CASSQGGGRANHEQYF
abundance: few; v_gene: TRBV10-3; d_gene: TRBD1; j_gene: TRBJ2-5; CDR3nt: TGTGCCATCAGTCGGGACAGGGGTAGTGTGGAGACCCAGTACTTC; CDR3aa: CAISRDRGSVETQYF
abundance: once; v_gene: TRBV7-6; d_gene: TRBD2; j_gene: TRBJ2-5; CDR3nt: TGTGCCAGCAGCACCAGGACTAGCGGGAGTGGGCGAGAGACCCAGTACTTC; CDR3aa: CASSTRTSGSGRETQYF
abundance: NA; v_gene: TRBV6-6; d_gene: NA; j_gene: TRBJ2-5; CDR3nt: TGTGCCAGCAGCCTAGGATGGCAATTGGGCCAAGAGACCCAGTACTTC; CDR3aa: CASSLGWQLGQETQYF